This T cell receptor beta chain originates from a study of blood T cell repertoires in COVID-19. Study as a whole: The United States, Italy and Spain were the sources of the acute and convalescent COVID-19 samples. Sample material is recorded as cDNA or gDNA derived from T cells, B-cell-depleted T cells, or PBMCs.

This clone has a count of ten or more. Using immunoSEQ multiplex PCR, the repertoire was profiled, and TCRdb retains in-frame clones only, with some absent. Here the sample spans about 190,000 clones, approximately 84% being singletons. The source is a woman aged 30 to 39 who had recovered from COVID-19. The specimen was PBMCs or T cells enriched from blood (not recorded which).

In DNA, the CDR3 is TGCACCAGCAGCCAAGAGGCTAGCGGGGGGATCTACGAGCAGTACGTC. Amino acids: CTSSQEASGGIYEQYV. The gene calls are TRBV1 and TRBJ2-7; the DNA was not used to check the table's D call, TRBD2. TRBV1 is deemed a pseudogene. The CDR3 covers 16 residues.